These 25 T cell receptor beta chains were all obtained from the same sample, sequenced in a study of neurological immune-mediated disorders. MiXCR was run by TCRdb on the 5' RACE reads, yielding one entry per CDR3 protein. The sample carries around 40,000 distinct CDR3 sequences, approximately 11% recorded once. Sequencing was carried out using PBMCs. The receptors were sampled from a female donor in good health.

The CDR3 bases are TGTGCCAGCAGCTCCGCCGGGACAGGGAACACCGGGGAGCTGTTTTTT. This sequence encodes CASSSAGTGNTGELFF. The genes are TRBV7-9 and TRBJ2-2; the match to TRBD1 covers 8 bases. The germline gives CDR1 SEHNR, CDR2 FQNEAQ (reference sequence). CDR3 length equals 16 residues. The trim removed 4 bases at V and 1 base at J, leaving 5 bases unmatched. The variable domain in full, completed from reference TRBV7-9 and TRBJ2-2, reads DTGVSQNPRHKITKRGQNVTFRCDPISEHNRLYWYRQTLGQGPEFLTYFQNEAQLEKSRLLSDRFSAERPKGSFSTLEIQRTEQGDSAMYLCASSSAGTGNTGELFFGEGSRLTVL.

This clonotype was detected ten times or more. CDR3 nucleotides: TGTGCCAGCAGTCTTGGGACGGGTCAGCCCCAGCATTTT. Translation: CASSLGTGQPQHF. The V call is TRBV27, the J call TRBJ1-5, with D perhaps matching TRBD1 (5 bases). This CDR3 is 13 amino acids long. Between the trimmed V and J ends, which lost 5 bases and 6 bases, there was a span of 11 bases. Germline lookup yields CDR1 MNHEY and CDR2 SMNVEV (reference sequence).

The table lists this clonotype with many counts. This chain joins TRBV29-1 and TRBJ2-3; 7 nucleotides line up with TRBD2. The CDR3 runs 16 residues. CDR1 is SQVTM, CDR2 ANQGSEA, per germline. V lost 1 base, J lost 1 base, and 8 bases stayed unmatched. In DNA, the CDR3 is TGCAGCGTTGAAGCCCGTGAAGCGGGGCGCACAGATACGCAGTATTTT. Its protein is CSVEAREAGRTDTQYF.

Turning to this clonotype: Compared with germline, one end of the junction differs, possibly owing to a read error. The gene calls are TRBV7-8 and TRBJ2-5, with D perhaps given as TRBD1 or TRBD2 (5 bases each). The CDR3 consists of 15 residues. Germline V gene sequence: CDR1 SGHVS, CDR2 FQNEAQ. CDR3 amino acids: CASSRINRDQETQYF. In nucleotides, the CDR3 is TGTGCCAGCAGCCGAATTAACCGGGACCAGGAGACCCAGTACTTC.

This rearrangement joins TRBV20-1 to TRBJ1-1, with D tentatively TRBD1 (5 bases). V lost 0 bases, J lost 2 bases, and 16 bases lay in between. The CDR3 runs 16 residues. Germline lookup yields CDR1 DFQATT and CDR2 SNEGSKA (reference sequence). The CDR3 coding sequence is TGCAGTGCTAGAGATTGGGGGGGGGAGTTTAACACTGAAGCTTTCTTT. Translation: CSARDWGGEFNTEAFF.

This clonotype was detected many times. The chain recombines TRBV15 with TRBJ1-1, with 8 bases aligning to TRBD1. The junction had 6 bases not matched to a gene; V was cut back by 3 bases and J by 3 bases. This CDR3 is built from 15 residues. Germline CDR1 and CDR2: LNHNV and YYDKDF (reference sequence). DNA for the CDR3: TGTGCCACCAGCAGCCCGGGACAGGCGGACACTGAAGCTTTCTTT. This sequence encodes CATSSPGQADTEAFF.

With regard to this clonotype: This sequence may be a read error, since a much larger clone differs from it by one base. The chain employs TRBV20-1 and TRBJ1-2; D call uncertain. The germline V gene encodes CDR1 DFQATT and CDR2 SNEGSKA (reference sequence). The CDR3 totals 17 residues. This CDR3 is CSARDKALKRISYVYTF. The CDR3 region has the DNA TGCAGTGCTAGAGATAAGGCTCTAAAGCGTATCAGCTATGTCTACACCTTC.

This clonotype has a count of ten or more. V usage is TRBV11-3 and J usage is TRBJ2-2; D is possibly TRBD1 (7 bases). The CDR3 has 15 residues. Per the germline V gene, CDR1 is SGHNT and CDR2 is YENEEA. Trimming took off 5 bases at V and 2 bases at J, with 12 bases between the two ends. The CDR3 loop reads CASSPQGGNTGELFF. The CDR3 DNA sequence: TGTGCCAGCAGCCCCCAGGGGGGCAACACCGGGGAGCTGTTTTTT.

This clonotype was recorded at least ten times. The chain is built from TRBV5-6 and TRBJ2-7; possible D gene TRBD1, 6 bases. The CDR3 is 15 amino acids. Germline V CDR1 and CDR2: SGHDT, YYEEEE. V lost 4 bases, J lost 1 base, and 15 bases lay in between. CDR3 residues: CASSGGQRISYEQYF. As DNA, the CDR3 is TGTGCCAGCAGCGGTGGACAGAGAATTTCCTACGAGCAGTACTTC.

Many counts were recorded for this clonotype. This chain uses TRBV5-1 with TRBJ2-7; D is perhaps TRBD2 (6 bases). The V and J ends lost 4 bases and 5 bases respectively, with 22 bases between them. Per germline, CDR1 SGHRS and CDR2 YFSETQ. The CDR3 totals 16 residues. CDR3 bases: TGCGCCAGCAGCACTCCGTTGGGGACTCTTAACCACGAGCAGTACTTC. Its protein product is CASSTPLGTLNHEQYF.

This clonotype was recorded at least ten times. J is TRBJ1-2 and V is TRBV20-1; 7 positions match TRBD1. The J segment lost 8 bases and the V segment lost 4 bases, leaving 7 bases of the junction unmatched. The germline V gene has CDR1 DFQATT and CDR2 SNEGSKA (reference sequence). The CDR3 is 12 residues long. CDR3 region: CSATEGAEGYTF. DNA for the CDR3: TGCAGTGCTACCGAGGGGGCTGAGGGCTACACCTTC.

This clonotype came up a few times. V usage is TRBV4-1 and J usage is TRBJ1-5; D call uncertain. The CDR3 totals 16 residues. Between the trimmed V and J ends, which lost 0 bases and 1 base, there was a span of 10 bases. Germline assignment: CDR1 MGHRA and CDR2 YSYEKL. The CDR3, as DNA: TGCGCCAGCAGCCAAGAAGTAGGGAACAGCAATCAGCCCCAGCATTTT. Its protein is CASSQEVGNSNQPQHF.

Turning to this clonotype: One junction end disagrees with the germline gene, perhaps due to a read error. This chain uses TRBV15 with TRBJ1-2; D unclear. The CDR3 runs to 17 residues. Germline V gives CDR1 LNHNV, CDR2 YYDKDF (reference sequence). CDR3: CATSRDKVRQANYVYTF. CDR3 DNA: TGTGCCACCAGCAGAGATAAAGTACGGCAAGCTAACTATGTCTACACCTTC.

This clonotype was found many times. The V call is TRBV18, the J call TRBJ1-5; D gene uncertain. The germline gives CDR1 KGHSH, CDR2 LQKENI. The V and J ends lost 8 bases and 4 bases respectively, with 12 bases between them. The CDR3 runs to 13 residues. The CDR3 reads CASTGVGNQPQHF. DNA of the CDR3: TGTGCCAGCACTGGGGTTGGGAATCAGCCCCAGCATTTT.

The rearrangement joins TRBV5-4 to TRBJ1-2, with D perhaps matching TRBD1 (5 bases). The V gene lost 1 base and the J gene lost 7 bases, with 17 bases spanning the gap. This CDR3 is built from 15 residues. CDR1 is SGHNT, CDR2 YYREEE, per germline (reference sequence). Written as DNA, the CDR3 is TGTGCCAGCAGCTTGATGGGGGGTGGAATGGCTGGCTACACCTTC. As protein: CASSLMGGGMAGYTF.

The sample holds many counts of this clonotype. CDR3 loop: CAVNSLGDEQYF. The DNA of the CDR3 is TGTGCCGTAAACTCTCTCGGTGACGAGCAGTACTTC. V is TRBV10-3 and J is TRBJ2-7; the D is unclear. This CDR3 region has 12 residues. Trimming left V 11 bases short and J 5 bases short, with 16 bases between. From germline, CDR1 is ENHRY and CDR2 SYGVKD.

This clonotype occurred once. Germline and junction disagree at one end, which may indicate a read error. The chain links TRBV18 to TRBJ2-7, with TRBD2 as a possible D gene (6 bases). The CDR3 sequence is 12 residues long. Looked up from germline, CDR1 is KGHSH and CDR2 is LQKENI. This CDR3 reads CASSPTGDELCF. Written as DNA, the CDR3 is TGTGCCAGCTCACCCACGGGGGACGAGCTGTGCTTC.

This clonotype was seen many times. V usage is TRBV4-1 and J usage is TRBJ1-4; D unclear. Germline V CDR1 and CDR2: MGHRA, YSYEKL. With 1 base removed from V and 4 bases from J, the gap between germline ends came to 4 bases. The length of the CDR3 is 13 residues. DNA of the CDR3: TGCGCCAGCAGCCAAGTAGATAATGAAAAACTGTTTTTT. Encoded protein: CASSQVDNEKLFF.

The sample holds many counts of this clonotype. The genes are TRBV12-3 or TRBV12-4 and TRBJ2-7, with 10 nucleotides matching TRBD2. Germline trimming cut 4 bases from V and 2 bases from J; bases unmatched to any gene: 5. The CDR3 runs to 15 residues. CDR3 amino acids: CASSSSGGGPYEQYF. In DNA form, the CDR3 reads TGTGCCAGCAGTTCGAGCGGGGGGGGCCCCTACGAGCAGTACTTC.

By its share, this clonotype is medium-sized (0.01 to 0.1%). The V call is TRBV6-5, the J call TRBJ2-7; 10 bases map to TRBD1. CDR1 and CDR2 from the germline V gene are MNHEY and SVGAGI. CDR3 length equals 14 residues. Trimming cost V 6 bases and J 4 bases; bases outside gene matches: 6. The CDR3 DNA reads TGTGCCAGCAGCTTGACAGGGGGCGGGTACGAGCAGTACTTC. It encodes CASSLTGGGYEQYF.

This clonotype was seen once. Compared with germline, one end of the junction differs, possibly owing to a read error. The chain links TRBV20-1 to TRBJ2-7; D remains ambiguous. Germline CDR1 reads DFQATT; CDR2 reads SNEGSKA (reference sequence). This CDR3 region has 13 residues. The CDR3 sequence: CIAPFGGNYEQYF. The CDR3 DNA reads TGCATTGCTCCATTTGGCGGTAACTACGAGCAGTACTTC.

In its sample, this clonotype was seen many times. V usage is TRBV6-5 and J usage is TRBJ1-1, with D uncertain. The CDR3 extends over 11 amino acids. The germline CDR1 and CDR2 sequences are MNHEY and SVGAGI. V lost 10 bases, J lost 5 bases, and 11 bases lay in between. CDR3 DNA: TGTGCCACCGCCAGTCAAACTGAAGCTTTCTTT. Residues: CATASQTEAFF.

This chain connects TRBV6-2 or TRBV6-3 to TRBJ2-2, with D hard to call. With 7 bases removed from V and 3 bases from J, the gap between germline ends came to 15 bases. In germline, CDR1 is MNHEY, CDR2 SVGEGT. The CDR3 length is 15 residues. The CDR3, as DNA: TGTGCCAGCAAGATTGGCCGGTGGGACACCGGGGAGCTGTTTTTT. It yields the protein CASKIGRWDTGELFF.

The chain joins TRBV19 to TRBJ1-6; D call uncertain. Germline V gives CDR1 LNHDA, CDR2 SQIVND (reference sequence). The CDR3 totals 13 residues. Trimming shortened V by 0 bases and J by 10 bases, and 7 bases separated the two germline ends. The CDR3 region has the DNA TGTGCCAGTAGTATAGATCGCTGGTCACCCCTCCACTTT. It specifies CASSIDRWSPLHF.

There are many counts of this clonotype. The chain recombines TRBV29-1 with TRBJ1-2; possibly TRBD1 for D (5 bases). CDR3 size: 13 residues. Trimming pared 7 bases from V and 4 bases from J, leaving 16 bases between. CDR1 and CDR2 from the germline V gene are SQVTM and ANQGSEA. CDR3: CSAGASNSYGYTF. The CDR3 coding sequence is TGCAGCGCTGGGGCCAGCAATTCCTATGGCTACACCTTC.